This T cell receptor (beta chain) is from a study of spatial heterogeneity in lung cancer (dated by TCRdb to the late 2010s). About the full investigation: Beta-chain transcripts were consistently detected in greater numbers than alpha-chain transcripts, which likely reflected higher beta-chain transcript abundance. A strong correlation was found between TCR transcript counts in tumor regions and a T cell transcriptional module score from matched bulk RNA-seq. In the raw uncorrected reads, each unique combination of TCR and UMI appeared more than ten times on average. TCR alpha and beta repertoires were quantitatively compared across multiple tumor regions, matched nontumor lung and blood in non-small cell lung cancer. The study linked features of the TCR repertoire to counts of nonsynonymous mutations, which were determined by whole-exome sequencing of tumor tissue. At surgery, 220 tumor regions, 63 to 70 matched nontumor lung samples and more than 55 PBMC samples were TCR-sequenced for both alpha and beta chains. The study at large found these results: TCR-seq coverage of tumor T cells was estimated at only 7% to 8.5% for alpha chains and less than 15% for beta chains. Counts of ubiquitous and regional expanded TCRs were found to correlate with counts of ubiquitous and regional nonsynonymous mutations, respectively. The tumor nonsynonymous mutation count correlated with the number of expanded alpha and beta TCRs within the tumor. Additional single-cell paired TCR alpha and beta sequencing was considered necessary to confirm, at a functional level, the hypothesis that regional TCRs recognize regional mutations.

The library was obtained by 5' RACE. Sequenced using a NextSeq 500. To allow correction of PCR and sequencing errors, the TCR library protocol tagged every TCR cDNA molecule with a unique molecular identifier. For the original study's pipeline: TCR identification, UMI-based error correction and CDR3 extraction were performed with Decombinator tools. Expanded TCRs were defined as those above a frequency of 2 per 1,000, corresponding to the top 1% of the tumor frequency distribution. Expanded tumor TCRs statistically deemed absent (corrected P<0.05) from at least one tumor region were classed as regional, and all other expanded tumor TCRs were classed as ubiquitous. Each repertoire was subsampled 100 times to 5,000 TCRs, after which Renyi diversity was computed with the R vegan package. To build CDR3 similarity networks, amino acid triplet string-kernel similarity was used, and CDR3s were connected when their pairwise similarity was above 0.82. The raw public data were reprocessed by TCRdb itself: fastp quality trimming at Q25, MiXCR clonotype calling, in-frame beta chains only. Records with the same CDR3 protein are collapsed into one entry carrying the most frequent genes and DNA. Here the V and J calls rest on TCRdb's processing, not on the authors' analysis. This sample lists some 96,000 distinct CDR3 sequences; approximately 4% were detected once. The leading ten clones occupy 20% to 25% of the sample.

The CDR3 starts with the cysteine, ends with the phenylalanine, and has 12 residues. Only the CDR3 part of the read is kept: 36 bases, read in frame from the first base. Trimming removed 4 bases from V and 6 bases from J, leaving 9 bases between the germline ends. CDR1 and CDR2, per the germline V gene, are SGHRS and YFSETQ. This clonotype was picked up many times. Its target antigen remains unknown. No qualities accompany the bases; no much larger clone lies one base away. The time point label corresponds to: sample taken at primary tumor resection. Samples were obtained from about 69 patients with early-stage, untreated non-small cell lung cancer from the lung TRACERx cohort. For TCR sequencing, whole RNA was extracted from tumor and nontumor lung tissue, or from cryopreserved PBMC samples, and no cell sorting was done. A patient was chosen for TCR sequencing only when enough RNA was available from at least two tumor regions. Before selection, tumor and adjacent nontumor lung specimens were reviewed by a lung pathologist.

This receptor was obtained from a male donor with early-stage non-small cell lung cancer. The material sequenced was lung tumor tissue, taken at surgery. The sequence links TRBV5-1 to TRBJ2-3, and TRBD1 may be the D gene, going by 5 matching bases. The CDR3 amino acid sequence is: CASSKPGDTQYF. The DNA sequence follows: TGCGCCAGCAGCAAACCAGGGGATACGCAGTATTTT.